Below, 18 T cell receptor beta chains from the same sample are listed, as sequenced in a study of shared clonotypes between healthy human individuals. Produced via immunoSEQ multiplex PCR; TCRdb's table is partial and in-frame only. The sample lists some 530,000 clones, 60% to 80% seen once, with 9.5% to 15% in the top ten. Sequencing used PBMCs. These receptor sequences come from a woman in her thirties or forties in good health. Some clones in this sample may be carry-over from other donors' samples.

V is TRBV6-1 and J is TRBJ1-1; no definite D call. The CDR3 is made up of 14 amino acids. CDR1 is MNHNS, CDR2 SASEGT, per germline. V was clipped by 6 bases and J by 1 base, with 12 bases between them. The CDR3 loop is CASRIPLGNTEAFF. The CDR3 DNA reads TGTGCCAGCAGAATACCCCTAGGGAACACTGAAGCTTTCTTT.

The rearrangement joins TRBV6-4 to TRBJ2-1; D not resolved. CDR3 length equals 14 residues. Trimming cost V 2 bases and J 4 bases, with 9 bases left between them. From germline, CDR1 is MRHNA and CDR2 SNTAGT. CDR3 DNA sequence: TGTGCCAGCAGTGACCCCGACGGTTACAATGAGCAGTTCTTC. Encoded protein: CASSDPDGYNEQFF.

V and J are TRBV19 and TRBJ2-2, with D tentatively TRBD1 or TRBD2 (5 bases each). The CDR3 length is 14 residues. The germline gives CDR1 LNHDA, CDR2 SQIVND (reference sequence). The V end was cut by 7 bases, the J end by 3 bases, with 12 bases between. The CDR3, as DNA: TGTGCCAGTACCAGGGACGGACACACCGGGGAGCTGTTTTTT. It is translated as CASTRDGHTGELFF.

J is TRBJ1-1 and V is TRBV4-2; 9 bases map to TRBD1. There are 17 residues in the CDR3. The V gene's germline CDR1 is LGHNA and CDR2 YNFKEQ. The V gene end was trimmed by 5 bases and the J gene end by 3 bases; junction bases not matched to a gene: 13. CDR3 DNA: TGTGCCAGCAGCACCCGGACAGGGGTCGGTTGGCACACTGAAGCTTTCTTT. Translated: CASSTRTGVGWHTEAFF.

The V gene is TRBV18, the J gene TRBJ1-5, with TRBD1 matching 7 bases. The CDR3 loop spans 14 amino acids. Trimming took 3 bases from V and 4 from J; bases not matched to a gene: 3. In germline, CDR1 is KGHSH, CDR2 LQKENI. Here the CDR3 reads CASSPSGGNQPQHF. In DNA form, the CDR3 reads TGTGCCAGCTCACCCTCAGGGGGGAATCAGCCCCAGCATTTT.

This chain joins TRBV7-2 and TRBJ2-2, with D hard to call. Germline CDR1 is SGHTA and CDR2 is FQGNSA. The CDR3 has 13 residues. V lost 2 bases, J lost 6 bases, and 7 bases lay in between. In DNA, the CDR3 is TGTGCCAGCAGCTTATTTAAAGCCGGGGAGCTGTTTTTT. This codes for CASSLFKAGELFF. Full variable domain (rest looked up from reference TRBV7-2 and TRBJ2-2): GAGVSQSPSNKVTEKGKDVELRCDPISGHTALYWYRQSLGQGLEFLIYFQGNSAPDKSGLPSDRFSAERTGGSVSTLTIQRTQQEDSAVYLCASSLFKAGELFFGEGSRLTVL.

The rearrangement uses TRBV7-3 and TRBJ2-2; 9 nucleotides match TRBD2. Germline CDR1 reads SGHTA; CDR2 reads FQGTGA. V was clipped by 2 bases and J by 8 bases; unmatched bases: 12. CDR3 length: 17 amino acids. Here the CDR3 reads CASSLGVGGRAAGELFF. CDR3 bases: TGTGCCAGCAGCTTAGGGGTCGGCGGGAGGGCCGCTGGGGAGCTGTTTTTT.

Concerning this clone: A much larger clonotype is one base distant, so this may be a read error. In the same sample, other DNA sequences code for this CDR3. The chain is built from TRBV11-1 and TRBJ2-3, with no clear D. CDR1 and CDR2 from the germline V gene are SGHAT and FQDESV (reference sequence). The CDR3 covers 11 residues. V lost 3 bases, J lost 8 bases, and 6 bases lay in between. The CDR3 region has the DNA TGTGCCAGCAGCTTGGCTGTTACGCAGTATTTT. It codes for CASSLAVTQYF.

This rearrangement joins TRBV10-3 to TRBJ2-3; TRBD1 might be the D (6 bases). V was trimmed by 0 bases and J by 5 bases, leaving 9 bases between them. Germline V gene sequence: CDR1 ENHRY, CDR2 SYGVKD. The CDR3 contains 14 residues. The CDR3 bases are TGTGCCATCAGTGAGTCACTAGGGGGAGATACGCAGTATTTT. It translates to CAISESLGGDTQYF.

The V gene is TRBV30, the J gene TRBJ2-1; 7 bases are a match to TRBD2. The germline V gene has CDR1 GTSNPN and CDR2 SVGIG (reference sequence). V was pared by 2 bases and J by 8 bases, with 3 bases of the junction left unmatched. The CDR3 length is 12 residues. CDR3 region: CAWSWGGDEQFF. In DNA, the CDR3 is TGTGCCTGGAGTTGGGGAGGGGATGAGCAGTTCTTC.

A word on this clone: A read error may explain this, as a much larger clone is one base away. This rearrangement joins TRBV11-2 to TRBJ2-3; D is uncertain. CDR1 and CDR2 (germline): SGHAT, FQNNGV. The CDR3 consists of 12 residues. The V and J ends lost 4 bases and 0 bases respectively, with 2 bases between them. CDR3 amino acids: CASSSSTDTQYF. DNA for the CDR3: TGTGCCAGCAGCTCTAGCACAGATACGCAGTATTTT.

This clone was recorded once. The CDR3 protein is CASSVAVGASYEQYF. The CDR3 DNA sequence: TGTGCCAGCAGCGTAGCGGTGGGGGCGTCCTACGAGCAGTACTTC. J is TRBJ2-7 and V is TRBV9, with D maybe TRBD1 (6 bases). Germline CDR1 is SGDLS and CDR2 is YYNGEE. The CDR3 runs to 15 residues. V lost 0 bases and J 1 base, leaving 11 bases between the germline ends.

The gene calls are TRBV12-2 and TRBJ2-3; whether TRBD2, the table's D call, matches the DNA was not checked. TRBV12-2 constitutes a pseudogene. CDR3 size: 15 residues. The CDR3 sequence: CASRLGLDYTDTQYF. Here the CDR3 DNA reads TGTGCAAGTCGCTTAGGACTAGATTACACAGATACGCAGTATTTT.

In DNA, the CDR3 is TGTGCCTGGAAGCCCCGGACTAGCGGCTCCTGGGACATTCAGTACTTC. Protein: CAWKPRTSGSWDIQYF. The V call is TRBV30, the J call TRBJ2-4; 10 nucleotides agree with TRBD2. CDR1 is GTSNPN and CDR2 is SVGIG in the germline V gene (reference sequence). The CDR3 has 16 residues. V trimming: 4 bases; J trimming: 8 bases; junction bases outside the gene matches: 14. The full variable domain, in which reference TRBV30 and TRBJ2-4 provide the parts outside the CDR3, is SQTIHQWPATLVQPVGSPLSLECTVEGTSNPNLYWYRQAAGRGLQLLFYSVGIGQISSEVPQNLSASRPQDRQFILSSKKLLLSDSGFYLCAWKPRTSGSWDIQYFGAGTRLSVL.

The chain recombines TRBV6-5 with TRBJ2-7, with 7 bases identical to TRBD2. J gave up 6 bases and V 6 bases, and 5 bases lay outside the gene matches. Per the germline V gene, CDR1 is MNHEY and CDR2 is SVGAGI. This CDR3 spans 12 amino acids. Written as DNA, the CDR3 is TGTGCCAGCAGATCTGGGAGGGGCGAGCAGTACTTC. Translation gives CASRSGRGEQYF.

As for this clone: Mismatch with germline at one junction end may stem from a read error. The V and J genes are TRBV19 and TRBJ1-3; no reliable D call. Germline CDR1 is LNHDA and CDR2 is SQIVND (reference sequence). There are 16 residues in the CDR3. Here the CDR3 DNA reads TGTGCCAGTAGCCCGACCGGACTGATCTCTGGAAACACCATATGTTTT. It codes for CASSPTGLISGNTICF.

The chain is built from TRBV10-3 and TRBJ1-1; D uncertain. V was cut by 5 bases and J by 2 bases, with 3 bases left in between. The CDR3 has 11 residues. Germline lookup yields CDR1 ENHRY and CDR2 SYGVKD. CDR3 loop: CAISKNTEAFF. The CDR3, as DNA: TGTGCCATCAGTAAAAACACTGAAGCTTTCTTT.

This chain uses TRBV5-1 with TRBJ2-1; a weak D match, TRBD2 (6 bases). The germline V gene has CDR1 SGHRS and CDR2 YFSETQ. Trimming took 5 bases from V and 4 from J, leaving 16 bases between them. This CDR3 is built from 15 residues. The CDR3, as DNA: TGCGCCAGCAGGGCACGACCGGGAGAGTACAATGAGCAGTTCTTC. Protein: CASRARPGEYNEQFF.